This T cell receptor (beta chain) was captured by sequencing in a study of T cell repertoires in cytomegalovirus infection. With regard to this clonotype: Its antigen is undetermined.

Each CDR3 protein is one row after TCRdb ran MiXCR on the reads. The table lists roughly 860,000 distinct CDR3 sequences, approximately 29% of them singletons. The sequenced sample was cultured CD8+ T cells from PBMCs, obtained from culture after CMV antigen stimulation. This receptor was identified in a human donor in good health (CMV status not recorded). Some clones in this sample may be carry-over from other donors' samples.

The CDR3 bases are TGTGCCAGCAGTGTAACGACAGGTGCCTTCGACGGTGGCTACACCTTC. Protein sequence: CASSVTTGAFDGGYTF. V gene TRBV25-1 combines with J gene TRBJ1-2; a weak D match, TRBD1 (6 bases). The V and J ends lost 4 bases and 7 bases respectively, with 22 bases between them. Germline V gene data show CDR1 as MGHDK and CDR2 as SYGVNS. The CDR3 runs to 16 residues.